The rows below give T cell receptor beta chains drawn from one sample of a study of blood T cell repertoires in COVID-19. The assay was immunoSEQ multiplex PCR, and TCRdb's table has in-frame clones only and misses some. The data contain 150,000 or so clones, roughly 91% of them seen just once; the ten biggest clones take up roughly 4.3%. The sequencing sample was made of peripheral blood. These receptors all come from a man aged 55 to 70 with COVID-19, enrolled during active disease. The CDR3 runs from the conserved cysteine through the conserved F or W. Fields, in order: J gene, V gene, clone size, D gene, CDR3 DNA, CDR3 protein. A D gene is named only where the DNA matches it firmly. Only part of the rows carry a size: once, few, many, or a class if the clone is expanded.

J gene: TRBJ2-1
V gene: TRBV5-4
clone size: once
D gene: .
CDR3 DNA: TGTGCCAGCAGCTTGGGCGGCGGCAGCTCCTACAATGAGCAGTTCTTC
CDR3 protein: CASSLGGGSSYNEQFF

J gene: TRBJ1-5
V gene: TRBV12-3/TRBV12-4
clone size: .
D gene: TRBD1
CDR3 DNA: TGTGCCAGCAGCGGACAGGGGGGACAGCCCCAGCATTTT
CDR3 protein: CASSGQGGQPQHF

J gene: TRBJ1-5
V gene: TRBV4-2
clone size: .
D gene: .
CDR3 DNA: TGTGCCAGCAGCCAAGATCGGGACAATCAGCCCCAGCATTTT
CDR3 protein: CASSQDRDNQPQHF

J gene: TRBJ1-2
V gene: TRBV24-1
clone size: .
D gene: .
CDR3 DNA: TGTGCCACCAGTGATTTTACAGGTAGCGGCTACACCTTC
CDR3 protein: CATSDFTGSGYTF

J gene: TRBJ1-2
V gene: TRBV4-2
clone size: once
D gene: .
CDR3 DNA: TGTGCCAGCAGCCAAGAGCTCCCGTGGAGCGGCAGTACCTTC
CDR3 protein: CASSQELPWSGSTF

J gene: TRBJ2-7
V gene: TRBV3-1/TRBV3-2
clone size: .
D gene: TRBD1
CDR3 DNA: TGTGCCAGCAGCCCCGGGGACAGCTCCTACGAGCAGTACTTC
CDR3 protein: CASSPGDSSYEQYF

J gene: TRBJ2-3
V gene: TRBV5-5
clone size: .
D gene: .
CDR3 DNA: TGTGCCAGCAGCTCCTCGCTAAGAAGCACAGATACGCAGTATTTT
CDR3 protein: CASSSSLRSTDTQYF

J gene: TRBJ2-7
V gene: TRBV28
clone size: .
D gene: TRBD2
CDR3 DNA: TGTGCCAGCAGTTTAGCCCGGGGGGGGCGTTACGAGCAGTACTTC
CDR3 protein: CASSLARGGRYEQYF

J gene: TRBJ2-1
V gene: TRBV7-7
clone size: .
D gene: .
CDR3 DNA: TGTGCCAGCAGCTTAGGGTTTGGACAACACTACAATGAGCAGTTCTTC
CDR3 protein: CASSLGFGQHYNEQFF

J gene: TRBJ2-2
V gene: TRBV2
clone size: .
D gene: .
CDR3 DNA: TGTGCCAGCAGTCGGCGTAGCGTAGTCAACACCGGGGAGCTGTTTTTT
CDR3 protein: CASSRRSVVNTGELFF

J gene: TRBJ2-3
V gene: TRBV7-6
clone size: .
D gene: TRBD2
CDR3 DNA: TGTGCCAGCAGCTTCGGGACTAGCGGGGGCACAGATACGCAGTATTTT
CDR3 protein: CASSFGTSGGTDTQYF

J gene: TRBJ2-1
V gene: TRBV6-4
clone size: .
D gene: TRBD1
CDR3 DNA: TGTGCCAGCAGTGACCCCGCATCGGGACAGGGTTACAATGAGCAGTTCTTC
CDR3 protein: CASSDPASGQGYNEQFF

J gene: TRBJ1-1
V gene: TRBV4-2
clone size: .
D gene: .
CDR3 DNA: TGTGCCAGCAGCCAAGACCCACTTCTCTTGGAGCGGATGAACACTGAAGCTTTCTTT
CDR3 protein: CASSQDPLLLERMNTEAFF

J gene: TRBJ1-2
V gene: TRBV7-3
clone size: .
D gene: .
CDR3 DNA: TGTGCCAGCAGCTTATGGGGAGAAGTGAACTATGGCTACACCTTC
CDR3 protein: CASSLWGEVNYGYTF

J gene: TRBJ2-5
V gene: TRBV27
clone size: .
D gene: .
CDR3 DNA: TGTGCCAGCAGTTTACGAGGGGGGGCCAAGACCCAGTACTTC
CDR3 protein: CASSLRGGAKTQYF

J gene: TRBJ1-1
V gene: TRBV6-6
clone size: .
D gene: TRBD1
CDR3 DNA: TGTGCCACCCGGACAGGGGCAGGCACTGAAGCTTTCTTT
CDR3 protein: CATRTGAGTEAFF

J gene: TRBJ1-6
V gene: TRBV7-3
clone size: .
D gene: .
CDR3 DNA: TGTGCCAGCAGCCAAGTGGGCGCCTCGAATTCACCCCTCCACTTT
CDR3 protein: CASSQVGASNSPLHF

J gene: TRBJ1-1
V gene: TRBV27
clone size: .
D gene: TRBD1
CDR3 DNA: TGTGCCAGCAGAGGGGGCGCAAGCACTGAAGCTTTCTTT
CDR3 protein: CASRGGASTEAFF

J gene: TRBJ1-4
V gene: TRBV7-2
clone size: .
D gene: .
CDR3 DNA: TGTGCCAGCAGCTTACGGGGGGCGTCGGAAAAACTGTTTTTT
CDR3 protein: CASSLRGASEKLFF

J gene: TRBJ2-3
V gene: TRBV5-1
clone size: once
D gene: .
CDR3 DNA: TGCGCCAGCAGCTTCGGGCCTCAGGGCAGCACAGATACGCAGTATTTT
CDR3 protein: CASSFGPQGSTDTQYF

J gene: TRBJ1-6
V gene: TRBV6-5
clone size: .
D gene: TRBD1
CDR3 DNA: TGTGCCAGCACAGGCTTGGACAGGAGGAATTCACCCCTCCACTTT
CDR3 protein: CASTGLDRRNSPLHF

J gene: TRBJ1-3
V gene: TRBV7-8
clone size: .
D gene: .
CDR3 DNA: TGTGCCAGCAGAAAGAGTTTCTCTGGAAACACCATATATTTT
CDR3 protein: CASRKSFSGNTIYF

J gene: TRBJ1-6
V gene: TRBV5-1
clone size: few
D gene: .
CDR3 DNA: TGCGCCAGCAGCTTGGACGGATCGGGGGGCGGTTCACCCCTCCACTTT
CDR3 protein: CASSLDGSGGGSPLHF

J gene: TRBJ2-7
V gene: TRBV10-3
clone size: .
D gene: .
CDR3 DNA: TGTGCCATCAGGGAACAGGTTTCCTCCTACGAGCAGTACTTC
CDR3 protein: CAIREQVSSYEQYF

J gene: TRBJ1-2
V gene: TRBV2
clone size: .
D gene: TRBD1
CDR3 DNA: TGTGCCAGCCCGGCCGGACAGGGCGACCGTTATGGCTACACCTTC
CDR3 protein: CASPAGQGDRYGYTF

J gene: TRBJ1-4
V gene: TRBV7-6
clone size: .
D gene: TRBD1
CDR3 DNA: TGTGCCAGCAGCCCGATGGGGACAGATAATGAAAAACTGTTTTTT
CDR3 protein: CASSPMGTDNEKLFF

J gene: TRBJ1-2
V gene: TRBV14
clone size: .
D gene: .
CDR3 DNA: TGTGCCAGCAGCCAAGGGGGCCCTTTTGGCTACACCTTC
CDR3 protein: CASSQGGPFGYTF

J gene: TRBJ2-2
V gene: TRBV7-2
clone size: .
D gene: .
CDR3 DNA: TGTGCCAGCAGCTTAAGCTTTGGACAGAACACCGGGGAGCTGTTTTTT
CDR3 protein: CASSLSFGQNTGELFF

J gene: TRBJ2-7
V gene: TRBV10-3
clone size: .
D gene: .
CDR3 DNA: TGTGCCATCAGTGCAGGGGGGTTATCCTACGAGCAGTACTTC
CDR3 protein: CAISAGGLSYEQYF

J gene: TRBJ1-1
V gene: TRBV10-3
clone size: .
D gene: TRBD1
CDR3 DNA: TGTGCCATCAGTGAGGAGGGGGCCACTGAAGCTTTCTTT
CDR3 protein: CAISEEGATEAFF

J gene: TRBJ2-5
V gene: TRBV11-3
clone size: .
D gene: TRBD2
CDR3 DNA: TGTGCCAGCAGCCTCGGACTAGCGGGGGGCCGGGAGACCCAGTACTTC
CDR3 protein: CASSLGLAGGRETQYF

J gene: TRBJ1-2
V gene: TRBV7-9
clone size: .
D gene: .
CDR3 DNA: TGTGCCAGCAGCCCAGGGTCAAACTATGGCTACACCTTC
CDR3 protein: CASSPGSNYGYTF

J gene: TRBJ2-1
V gene: TRBV15
clone size: .
D gene: .
CDR3 DNA: TGTGCCACCAGCAGAGGGGCAGGGCGGAATGAGCAGTTCTTC
CDR3 protein: CATSRGAGRNEQFF

J gene: TRBJ2-5
V gene: TRBV7-2
clone size: .
D gene: .
CDR3 DNA: TGTGCCAGCAGTCCGGGGGAAGAGACCCAGTACTTC
CDR3 protein: CASSPGEETQYF

J gene: TRBJ2-5
V gene: TRBV4-2
clone size: few
D gene: .
CDR3 DNA: TGTGCCAGCAGCCAAGAGGAGGGGACCCCCGGGGAGACCCAGTACTTC
CDR3 protein: CASSQEEGTPGETQYF

J gene: TRBJ1-5
V gene: TRBV7-9
clone size: .
D gene: .
CDR3 DNA: TGTGCCAGCGGCCGGGGGGATTATAGCAATCAGCCCCAGCATTTT
CDR3 protein: CASGRGDYSNQPQHF

J gene: TRBJ1-1
V gene: TRBV5-1
clone size: .
D gene: TRBD1
CDR3 DNA: TGCGCCAGCAGCGTACAGGGGGCCGGCACTGAAGCTTTCTTT
CDR3 protein: CASSVQGAGTEAFF

J gene: TRBJ2-3
V gene: TRBV7-7
clone size: once
D gene: .
CDR3 DNA: TGTGCTAGCAGCCCCTCCCAAAGACAGTCCACAGATACGCAGTATTTT
CDR3 protein: CASSPSQRQSTDTQYF

J gene: TRBJ1-6
V gene: TRBV2
clone size: few
D gene: .
CDR3 DNA: TGTGCCAGGGCCTCTTGGCAGGGCTATAATTCACCCCTCCACTTT
CDR3 protein: CARASWQGYNSPLHF

J gene: TRBJ1-2
V gene: TRBV7-2
clone size: .
D gene: TRBD1
CDR3 DNA: TGTGCCAGCAGTCCCTACATGGGACAGGGGGAACGAGGCTATGGCTACACCTTC
CDR3 protein: CASSPYMGQGERGYGYTF

J gene: TRBJ2-5
V gene: TRBV19
clone size: few
D gene: TRBD1
CDR3 DNA: TGTGCCAGTAGTATCCGGGACAGCGGAGAGACCCAGTACTTC
CDR3 protein: CASSIRDSGETQYF

J gene: TRBJ1-5
V gene: TRBV30
clone size: .
D gene: .
CDR3 DNA: TGTGCCTGGAGCCAGAGCAGGAATCAGCCCCAGCATTTT
CDR3 protein: CAWSQSRNQPQHF

J gene: TRBJ2-3
V gene: TRBV27
clone size: .
D gene: TRBD2
CDR3 DNA: TGTGCCAGCACCCGGACTAGCGGGGAAGATACGCAGTATTTT
CDR3 protein: CASTRTSGEDTQYF

J gene: TRBJ1-1
V gene: TRBV3-1/TRBV3-2
clone size: .
D gene: .
CDR3 DNA: TGTGCCAGCAGCCAAGAGGTGCGGGCGACCGTAACTTTCTTT
CDR3 protein: CASSQEVRATVTFF

J gene: TRBJ1-2
V gene: TRBV7-9
clone size: once
D gene: .
CDR3 DNA: TGTGCCAGCAGCTTAAATGGGGAGTTGGGATTCGGCTACACCTTC
CDR3 protein: CASSLNGELGFGYTF

J gene: TRBJ1-1
V gene: TRBV6-1
clone size: .
D gene: .
CDR3 DNA: TGTGCCAGCAGTGAACCACACGCCGGGGCTGAAGCTTTCTTT
CDR3 protein: CASSEPHAGAEAFF

J gene: TRBJ1-2
V gene: TRBV5-6
clone size: .
D gene: .
CDR3 DNA: TGTGCCAGCAGCCCGGCGGGCAGAGCCCATGGCTACACCTTC
CDR3 protein: CASSPAGRAHGYTF

J gene: TRBJ1-1
V gene: TRBV29-1
clone size: .
D gene: TRBD1
CDR3 DNA: TGCAGCGCCGGGACAGGGAACACTGAAGCTTTCTTT
CDR3 protein: CSAGTGNTEAFF

J gene: TRBJ2-7
V gene: TRBV5-4
clone size: .
D gene: .
CDR3 DNA: TGTGCCAGCAGCGGAGGGATAGGCTACGAGCAGTACTTC
CDR3 protein: CASSGGIGYEQYF

J gene: TRBJ1-6
V gene: TRBV5-1
clone size: .
D gene: TRBD1
CDR3 DNA: TGCGCCAGCAGCTTGACCGGACAGGGGGATTCACCCCTCCACTTT
CDR3 protein: CASSLTGQGDSPLHF